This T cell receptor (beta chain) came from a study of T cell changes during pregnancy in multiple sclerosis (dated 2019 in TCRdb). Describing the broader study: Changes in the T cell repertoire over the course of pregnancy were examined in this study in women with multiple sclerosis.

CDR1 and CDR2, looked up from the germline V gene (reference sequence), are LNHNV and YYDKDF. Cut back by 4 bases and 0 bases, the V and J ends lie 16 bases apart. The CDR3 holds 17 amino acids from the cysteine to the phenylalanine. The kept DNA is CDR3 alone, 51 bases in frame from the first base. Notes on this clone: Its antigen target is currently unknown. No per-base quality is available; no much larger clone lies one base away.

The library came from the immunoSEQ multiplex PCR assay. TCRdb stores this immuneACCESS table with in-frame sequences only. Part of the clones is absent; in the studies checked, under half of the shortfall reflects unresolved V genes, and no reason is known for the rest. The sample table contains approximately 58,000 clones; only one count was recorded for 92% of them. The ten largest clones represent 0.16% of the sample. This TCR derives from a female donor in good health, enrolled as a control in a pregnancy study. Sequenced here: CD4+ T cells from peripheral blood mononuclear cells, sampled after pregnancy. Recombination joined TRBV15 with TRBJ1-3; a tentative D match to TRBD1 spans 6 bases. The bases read TGTGCCACCAGCACGTCAGCAAGGGGGAGCTCTGGAAACACCATATATTTT. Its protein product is CATSTSARGSSGNTIYF. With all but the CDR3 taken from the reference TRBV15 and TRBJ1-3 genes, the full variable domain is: DAMVIQNPRYQVTQFGKPVTLSCSQTLNHNVMYWYQQKSSQAPKLLFHYYDKDFNNEADTPDNFQSRRPNTSFCFLDIRSPGLGDTAMYLCATSTSARGSSGNTIYFGEGSWLTVV.